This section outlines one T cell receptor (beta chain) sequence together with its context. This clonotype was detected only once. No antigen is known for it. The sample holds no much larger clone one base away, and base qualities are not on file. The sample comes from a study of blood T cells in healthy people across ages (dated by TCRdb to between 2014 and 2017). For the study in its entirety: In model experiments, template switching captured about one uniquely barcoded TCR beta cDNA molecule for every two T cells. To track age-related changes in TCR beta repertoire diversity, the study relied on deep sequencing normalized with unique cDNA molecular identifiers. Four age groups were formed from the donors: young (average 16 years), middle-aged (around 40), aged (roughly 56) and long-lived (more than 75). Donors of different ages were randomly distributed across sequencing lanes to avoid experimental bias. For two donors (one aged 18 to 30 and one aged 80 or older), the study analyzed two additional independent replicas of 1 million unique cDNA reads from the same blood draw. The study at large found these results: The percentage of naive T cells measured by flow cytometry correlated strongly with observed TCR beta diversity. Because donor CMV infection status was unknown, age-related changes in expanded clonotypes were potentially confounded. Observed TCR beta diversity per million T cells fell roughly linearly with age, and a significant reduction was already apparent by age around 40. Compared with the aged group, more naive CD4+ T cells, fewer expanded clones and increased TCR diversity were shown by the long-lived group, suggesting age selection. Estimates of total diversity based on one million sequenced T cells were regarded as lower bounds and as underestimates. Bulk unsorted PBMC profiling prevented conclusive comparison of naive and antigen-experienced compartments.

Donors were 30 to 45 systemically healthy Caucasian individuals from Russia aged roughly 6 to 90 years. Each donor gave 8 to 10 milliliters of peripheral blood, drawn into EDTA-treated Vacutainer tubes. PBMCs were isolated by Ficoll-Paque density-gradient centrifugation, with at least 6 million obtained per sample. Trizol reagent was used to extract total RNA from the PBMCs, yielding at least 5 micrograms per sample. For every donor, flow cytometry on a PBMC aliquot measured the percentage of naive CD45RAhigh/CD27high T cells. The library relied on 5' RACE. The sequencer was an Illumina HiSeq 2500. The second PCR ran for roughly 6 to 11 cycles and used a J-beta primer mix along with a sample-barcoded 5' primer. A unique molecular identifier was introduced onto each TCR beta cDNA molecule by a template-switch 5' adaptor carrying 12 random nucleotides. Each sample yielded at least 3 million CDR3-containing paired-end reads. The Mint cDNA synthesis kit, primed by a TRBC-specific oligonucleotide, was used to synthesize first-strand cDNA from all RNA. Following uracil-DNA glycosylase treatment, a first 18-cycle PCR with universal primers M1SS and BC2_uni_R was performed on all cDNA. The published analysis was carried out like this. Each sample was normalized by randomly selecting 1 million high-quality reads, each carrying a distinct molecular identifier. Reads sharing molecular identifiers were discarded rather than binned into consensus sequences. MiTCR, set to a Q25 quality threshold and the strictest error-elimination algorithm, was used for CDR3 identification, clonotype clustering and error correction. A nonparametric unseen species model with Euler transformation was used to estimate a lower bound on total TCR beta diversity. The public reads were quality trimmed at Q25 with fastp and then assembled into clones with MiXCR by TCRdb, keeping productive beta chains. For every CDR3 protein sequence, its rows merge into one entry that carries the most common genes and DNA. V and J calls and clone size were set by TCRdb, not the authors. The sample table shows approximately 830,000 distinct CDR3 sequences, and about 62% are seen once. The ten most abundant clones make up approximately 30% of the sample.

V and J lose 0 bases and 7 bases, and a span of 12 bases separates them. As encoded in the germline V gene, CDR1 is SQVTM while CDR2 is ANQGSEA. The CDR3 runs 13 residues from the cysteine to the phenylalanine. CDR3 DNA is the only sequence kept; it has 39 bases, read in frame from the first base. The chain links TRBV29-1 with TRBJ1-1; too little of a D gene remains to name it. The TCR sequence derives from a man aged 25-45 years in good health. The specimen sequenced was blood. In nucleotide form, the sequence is TGCAGCGTTGAAGAGCATGGAGGTTGTGAAGCTTTCTTT. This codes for CSVEEHGGCEAFF.